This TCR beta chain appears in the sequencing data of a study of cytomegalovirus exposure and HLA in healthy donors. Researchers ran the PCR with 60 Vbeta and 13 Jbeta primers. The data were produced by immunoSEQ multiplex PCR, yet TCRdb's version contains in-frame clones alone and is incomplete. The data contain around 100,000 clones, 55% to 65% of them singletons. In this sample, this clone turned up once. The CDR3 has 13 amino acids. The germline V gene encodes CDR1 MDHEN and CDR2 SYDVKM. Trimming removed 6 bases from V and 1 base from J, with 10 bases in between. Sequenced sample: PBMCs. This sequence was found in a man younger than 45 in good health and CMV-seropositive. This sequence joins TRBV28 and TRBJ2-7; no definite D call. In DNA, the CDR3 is TGTGCCAGCAGCCGCCCCGGGTCCTACGAGCAGTACTTC. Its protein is CASSRPGSYEQYF.